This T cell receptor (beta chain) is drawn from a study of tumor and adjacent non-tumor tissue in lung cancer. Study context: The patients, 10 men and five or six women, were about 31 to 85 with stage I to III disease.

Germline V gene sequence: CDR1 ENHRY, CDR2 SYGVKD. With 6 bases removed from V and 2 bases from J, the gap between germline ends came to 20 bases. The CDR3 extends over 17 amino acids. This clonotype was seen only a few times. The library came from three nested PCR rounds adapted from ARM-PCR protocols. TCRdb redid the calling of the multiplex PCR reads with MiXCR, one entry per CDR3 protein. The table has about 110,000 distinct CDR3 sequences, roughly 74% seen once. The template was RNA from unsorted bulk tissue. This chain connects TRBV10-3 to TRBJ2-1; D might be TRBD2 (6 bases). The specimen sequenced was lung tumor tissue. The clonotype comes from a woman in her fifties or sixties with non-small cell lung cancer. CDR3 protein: CAIRNDGGTGAYNEQFF. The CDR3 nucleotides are TGTGCCATCAGAAATGACGGAGGGACGGGGGCCTACAATGAGCAGTTCTTC.